The entry below gives a single T cell receptor (beta chain) sequence along with its context. The table lists this clone with a count of one. Its binding antigen is unknown. Qualities for individual bases were not recorded, and no much larger clone is one base off. Each collaborating institution followed its own protocols to collect whole blood in K2EDTA tubes. For TCRbeta analysis, collaborators shipped samples as frozen whole blood, isolated PBMCs, or DNA extracted from either of those sample types. These data belong to a study of blood T cell repertoires in COVID-19 (dated by TCRdb to 2019 to 2021). Describing the broader study: The collaborator samples originated in the United States, Italy and Spain and spanned the acute and convalescent phases of COVID-19. The prospective study material was composed of cDNA or gDNA derived from T cells, B-cell-depleted T cells, or PBMCs. Deeply sampled blood TCRbeta repertoires from subjects exposed to, actively infected with, or recovered from COVID-19 were included in the dataset. The samples were drawn from two sources: the first 160 participants of the ongoing ImmuneRACE study, and 950 to 1,500 subjects contributed by 6 global collaborators. The repertoires were released in a freely available public database intended as a resource for research on the immune response to SARS-CoV-2. A de-identified subject ID, COVID-19 status, age in years and sex were almost always included in the sample metadata. Where HLA class I and class II types were available, the types were taken from metadata supplied by the sample provider, not from assay-based typing.

Counted from cysteine to phenylalanine, this CDR3 has 13 amino acids. The only DNA kept is the CDR3, 39 bases in frame from the first base. Deletion took 6 bases off V and 5 bases off J, with a span of 13 bases between the germline ends. CDR1 and CDR2, looked up from the germline V gene, are MNHEY and SVGAGI. TCRbeta CDR3 regions were amplified from genomic DNA by means of the immunoSEQ Assay, a bias-controlled multiplex PCR. As for the original processing: Within the assay, amplification of reference gene primers was used to estimate how many nucleated cells each sample contained. To quantify the absolute abundance of each unique TCRbeta CDR3 rearrangement, sequence reads were collapsed and filtered. For each sample, productive Simpson clonality was calculated as the square root of Simpson's diversity index over productive rearrangements. The table was pulled from immuneACCESS by TCRdb, which kept in-frame rearrangements only. Such tables lose some clones; where checked, under half of the loss comes from unresolved V genes, and the rest has no known cause. V, J and clone size are taken as reported in that table, and D and trimming were inferred from the DNA itself. The sample table records 130,000 or so clones; approximately 90% of these occur just once. Roughly 2.1% of the sample belongs to the ten largest clones.

General study outcomes and caveats: How much clinical and demographic metadata was included differed by source and by participant, and the metadata was provided uncurated.

The V and J genes are TRBV6-5 and TRBJ1-1; TRBD1 might be the D gene, on 6 matching bases. Sequenced sample: peripheral blood. The clonotype was recovered from a man aged 65 to 79 with active COVID-19. The base sequence is TGTGCCAGCAGGATAGGGGGTAGGACTGAAGCTTTCTTT. It translates as CASRIGGRTEAFF.